One and the same sample provided the 16 T cell receptor beta chains below, sequenced in a study of T-cell reconstitution after alpha-beta-depleted transplantation in children. Using unique molecular identifiers, the investigators prepared the TCRbeta library. TCRdb reprocessed the PCR reads with MiXCR, giving one entry per CDR3 protein. The repertoire holds 360,000 or so distinct CDR3 sequences, with approximately 20% as singletons. Sequencing used PBMCs from the stem cell graft donor, obtained from the stem cell graft. These receptors all come from a human donor who donated a stem cell graft to a child with acute myeloid leukemia.

This clonotype appeared many times. V usage is TRBV20-1 and J usage is TRBJ2-3; D is perhaps TRBD2 (5 bases). The ends were cut back, 7 bases at V and 3 bases at J, with 14 bases in the middle. The length of the CDR3 is 13 residues. CDR1 is DFQATT, CDR2 SNEGSKA, per germline (reference sequence). The CDR3 loop reads CSGIGSRTDTQYF. CDR3 in DNA: TGCAGTGGGATAGGGAGTCGGACAGATACGCAGTATTTT.

This clonotype came up a few times. V gene TRBV5-1 combines with J gene TRBJ2-7, with 11 bases aligning to TRBD2. This CDR3 comprises 17 residues. The V gene end was trimmed by 0 bases and the J gene end by 2 bases; junction bases not matched to a gene: 7. Germline V gene sequence: CDR1 SGHRS, CDR2 YFSETQ. CDR3 amino acids: CASSLGLAGGLPYEQYF. CDR3 DNA sequence: TGCGCCAGCAGCTTGGGCCTAGCGGGAGGACTCCCCTACGAGCAGTACTTC. The whole variable domain, remainder taken from reference TRBV5-1 and TRBJ2-7, is KAGVTQTPRYLIKTRGQQVTLSCSPISGHRSVSWYQQTPGQGLQFLFEYFSETQRNKGNFPGRFSGRQFSNSRSEMNVSTLELGDSALYLCASSLGLAGGLPYEQYFGPGTRLTVT.

The chain joins TRBV10-1 to TRBJ2-1; 13 bases map to TRBD2. The J segment lost 4 bases and the V segment lost 10 bases, leaving 7 bases of the junction unmatched. CDR1 and CDR2 (germline): WNHNN, SYGVQD (reference sequence). The CDR3 is made up of 15 amino acids. The CDR3 spells CAILGTSGIYNEQFF. CDR3 nucleotide sequence: TGCGCCATCCTTGGGACTAGCGGGATATACAATGAGCAGTTCTTC.

This clonotype turned up a few times. V and J are TRBV29-1 and TRBJ2-3, with D hard to call. There are 12 residues in the CDR3. Germline V gene sequence: CDR1 SQVTM, CDR2 ANQGSEA. V lost 4 bases and J 0 bases, leaving 5 bases between the germline ends. The CDR3 reads CSVANSTDTQYF. The CDR3 coding sequence is TGCAGCGTTGCCAATAGCACAGATACGCAGTATTTT.

This clonotype was detected ten times or more. This chain connects TRBV20-1 to TRBJ2-7; 7 bases agree with TRBD1. After removal of 4 bases from V and 1 base from J, the junction contained 4 bases not matched to a gene. This CDR3 is built from 13 residues. The germline CDR1 and CDR2 sequences are DFQATT and SNEGSKA (reference sequence). In nucleotides, the CDR3 is TGCAGTGCTAAGGGGGCGGCGTCCTACGAGCAGTACTTC. Encoded protein: CSAKGAASYEQYF.

This clonotype showed up many times. The genes are TRBV7-2 and TRBJ2-7; D is unclear. Per germline, CDR1 SGHTA and CDR2 FQGNSA. This CDR3 is 15 amino acids long. Between the trimmed V and J ends, which lost 2 bases and 3 bases, there was a span of 14 bases. CDR3 nucleotides: TGTGCCAGCAGCTTATCGGCCAGGATCAACTACGAGCAGTACTTC. Residues: CASSLSARINYEQYF.

This clonotype turned up a few times. J is TRBJ1-2 and V is TRBV12-3 or TRBV12-4; possibly TRBD1 for D (6 bases). This CDR3 is 14 amino acids long. The V end lost 3 bases, the J end lost 8 bases, and 16 bases lay between the germline ends. CDR3 bases: TGTGCCAGCAGTTTCAGTGACAGGCCCTTGGGCTACACCTTC. Protein product: CASSFSDRPLGYTF.

This CDR3 is CASSPWTGGNYGYTF. The CDR3, as DNA: TGTGCCAGCAGTCCATGGACAGGGGGAAACTATGGCTACACCTTC. This chain links TRBV27 with TRBJ1-2; 10 bases agree with TRBD1. The trim removed 5 bases at V and 2 bases at J, leaving 5 bases unmatched. The CDR3 runs to 15 residues. The germline CDR1 and CDR2 sequences are MNHEY and SMNVEV (reference sequence).

The chain has TRBV7-2 and TRBJ1-1, with 7 bases matching TRBD1. The germline gives CDR1 SGHTA, CDR2 FQGNSA. The CDR3 loop spans 14 amino acids. With V trimmed by 3 bases and J by 4 bases, 5 bases remained unmatched. The CDR3 loop is CASSFSYRGTEAFF. Here the CDR3 DNA reads TGTGCCAGCAGCTTTTCATACAGGGGCACTGAAGCTTTCTTT.

This clonotype was observed at least ten times. V is TRBV25-1 and J is TRBJ2-7, with 9 bases matching TRBD1. Per germline, CDR1 MGHDK and CDR2 SYGVNS. The CDR3 extends over 15 amino acids. Trimming cost V 7 bases and J 2 bases; bases outside gene matches: 9. In DNA form, the CDR3 reads TGTGCCAGCAATACCGGACAGGGGAGGCCCTACGAGCAGTACTTC. Its translation: CASNTGQGRPYEQYF.

This clonotype was seen a handful of times. This chain links TRBV20-1 with TRBJ2-3, with TRBD2 as a possible D gene (5 bases). The CDR3 loop spans 14 amino acids. Germline-derived CDR1 and CDR2 are DFQATT and SNEGSKA (reference sequence). With 0 bases removed from V and 6 bases from J, the gap between germline ends came to 13 bases. For the CDR3, the DNA is TGCAGTGCTAGAGAGGAGGCCCCTAGGGATACGCAGTATTTT. This gives the protein CSAREEAPRDTQYF.

The V gene is TRBV5-1, the J gene TRBJ2-3; possibly TRBD1 for D (6 bases). Trimming pared 1 base from V and 4 bases from J, leaving 13 bases between. The CDR3 covers 15 residues. Germline V gene sequence: CDR1 SGHRS, CDR2 YFSETQ. CDR3 DNA: TGCGCCAGCAGCTTGAGTTCAGGGGAGCCAGATACGCAGTATTTT. The encoded protein is CASSLSSGEPDTQYF.

This clonotype has a single count. The chain uses TRBV7-8 and TRBJ2-7; TRBD2 agrees at 7 bases. CDR1 and CDR2 (germline): SGHVS, FQNEAQ. V shed 2 bases and J 0 bases; nucleotides not matched to a gene: 4. This CDR3 region has 15 residues. In DNA form, the CDR3 reads TGTGCCAGCAGCTTAAACCTAGCGGACTCCTACGAGCAGTACTTC. Translated, it gives CASSLNLADSYEQYF.

The chain links TRBV20-1 to TRBJ2-1; 9 positions match TRBD2. With V trimmed by 6 bases and J by 0 bases, 3 bases remained unmatched. CDR1 DFQATT and CDR2 SNEGSKA come from the germline V gene (reference sequence). The CDR3 spans 14 residues. CDR3 sequence: CSALAGRSYNEQFF. CDR3 bases: TGCAGTGCGCTAGCGGGACGCTCCTACAATGAGCAGTTCTTC.

Details on this clonotype: This may arise from a read error, as a much more abundant clone is one base away. The chain uses TRBV7-9 and TRBJ2-7, with unresolved D. Germline V gene data show CDR1 as SEHNR and CDR2 as FQNEAQ (reference sequence). The CDR3 covers 11 residues. The ends were cut back, 4 bases at V and 3 bases at J, with 4 bases in the middle. The CDR3 DNA follows: TGTGCCAGCAGCTCCCACTACGAGCAGTACTTC. This encodes CASSSHYEQYF.

This clonotype turned up a few times. The chain uses TRBV6-1 and TRBJ2-7; TRBD2 agrees at 10 bases. The CDR3 length is 15 residues. Germline values: CDR1 MNHNS, CDR2 SASEGT. V shed 8 bases and J 5 bases; nucleotides not matched to a gene: 12. The CDR3 region is CASQRALAGDHEQYF. The CDR3 nucleotides are TGTGCCAGCCAAAGGGCGCTAGCGGGAGACCACGAGCAGTACTTC.